This T cell receptor beta chain was recorded in a study of cytomegalovirus exposure and HLA in healthy donors. In germline, CDR1 is LNHNV, CDR2 YYDKDF (reference sequence). The CDR3 loop spans 18 amino acids. Trimming cost V 1 base and J 0 bases, with 16 bases left between them. The assay was immunoSEQ multiplex PCR, and TCRdb's table has in-frame clones only and misses some. The data show roughly 120,000 clones, around nine tenths seen once. This clone was found once. Material for sequencing was PBMCs. The origin of this receptor is a man aged 18 to 29 in good health and CMV-seropositive. The chain carries TRBV15 and TRBJ1-3; D not certain. The DNA of the CDR3 is TGTGCCACCAGCAGAGGTTCGGGTCGGAGGGTCTCTGGAAACACCATATATTTT. Its translation is CATSRGSGRRVSGNTIYF.